The present T cell receptor beta chain was sequenced within a study of cytomegalovirus exposure and HLA in healthy donors. The PCR made use of 60 Vbeta and 13 Jbeta primers. Method: immunoSEQ multiplex PCR; TCRdb's copy keeps in-frame clones and lacks some. The sample holds about 160,000 clones, 60% to 85% seen once. CDR3 size: 12 residues. Germline V gene sequence: CDR1 LNHDA, CDR2 SQIVND (reference sequence). V shed 4 bases and J 7 bases; nucleotides not matched to a gene: 3. The sequence was obtained from a woman between 40 and 50 years old in good health and CMV-seronegative. The specimen was PBMCs. V usage is TRBV19 and J usage is TRBJ1-1, with 7 bases that match TRBD1. CDR3 region: CASSNRDSEAFF. CDR3 DNA: TGTGCCAGTAGTAACCGGGACAGTGAAGCTTTCTTT.